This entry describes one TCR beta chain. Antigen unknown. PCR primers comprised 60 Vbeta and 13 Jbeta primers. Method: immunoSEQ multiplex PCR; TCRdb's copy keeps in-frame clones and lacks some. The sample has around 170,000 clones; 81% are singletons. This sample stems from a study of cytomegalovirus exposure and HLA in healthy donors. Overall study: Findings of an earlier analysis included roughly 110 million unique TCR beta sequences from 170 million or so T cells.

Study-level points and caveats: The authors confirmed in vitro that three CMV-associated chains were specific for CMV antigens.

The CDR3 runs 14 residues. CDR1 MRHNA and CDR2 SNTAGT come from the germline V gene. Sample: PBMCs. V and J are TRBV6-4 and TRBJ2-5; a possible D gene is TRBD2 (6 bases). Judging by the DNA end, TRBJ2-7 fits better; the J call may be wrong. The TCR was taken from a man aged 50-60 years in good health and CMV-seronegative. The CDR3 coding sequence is TGTGCCAGCAGTCCAAACCGGGACTTCTACGAGCAGTACTTC. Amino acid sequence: CASSPNRDFYEQYF.